This TCR beta chain was identified during a study of T cells in Graves' hyperthyroidism and ophthalmopathy. There were TCR beta CDR3 regions amplified from RNA transcripts. Researchers ran a first-round RT-PCR on the TCR CDR3 using the HTBI primer set. TCRdb reanalysed the multiplex PCR reads using MiXCR and keeps one entry per CDR3 protein. The sample lists over 250,000 distinct CDR3 sequences; 15% to 20% were seen once. Subjects with ophthalmopathy showed a Clinical Activity Score no lower than 3, a NOSPECS grade no lower than 4, and a duration shorter than 3 months. Uncontrolled infection, other autoimmune disease, pregnancy or lactation disqualified patients from enrolment. Diagnoses used clinical symptoms, serum thyroxine and TRAb, thyroid ultrasound and orbital computed tomography. The CDR3 contains 13 residues. V lost 4 bases, J lost 3 bases, and 10 bases lay in between. CDR1 is LNHDA and CDR2 is SQIVND in the germline V gene (reference sequence).

In this sample, this clonotype turned up many times. The antigen is undetermined. Overall study results and limits: Through a model of 13 V-J features, ophthalmopathy was separated from stable hyperthyroidism.

This chain links TRBV19 with TRBJ2-7, with D unclear. The sequence derives from a woman aged 55-70 years with Graves' ophthalmopathy. Source material: blood. CDR3 sequence (DNA): TGTGCCAGTAGTACGGCAGGAAACTACGAGCAGTACTTC. Its protein product is CASSTAGNYEQYF.